The 31 T cell receptor beta chains given below trace back to one sample, sequenced in a study of blood T cell repertoires in COVID-19 (dated by TCRdb to between 2020 and 2021). Libraries were built with the immunoSEQ multiplex PCR assay. TCRdb carries this immuneACCESS record with in-frame sequences only. Its versions omit some clonotypes, under half of them owing to an unresolved V gene in the studies checked, with the rest unexplained. This sample comprises approximately 200,000 clones, 80% of them detected only once. The ten largest clonotypes hold 6.5% to 8.5% of the sample. What was sequenced was PBMCs or T cells enriched from blood (not recorded which). The receptors stem from a woman aged 40-49 years with acute COVID-19.

This clone was observed a single time. J is TRBJ1-4 and V is TRBV5-6; D ambiguous. Germline V gives CDR1 SGHDT, CDR2 YYEEEE. The CDR3 sequence is 14 residues long. Trimming removed 5 bases from V and 0 bases from J, with 8 bases in between. CDR3 DNA: TGTGCCAGCAGTCCTGTTGCAACTAATGAAAAACTGTTTTTT. It codes for CASSPVATNEKLFF.

A single count supports this clone. The CDR3 coding sequence is TGTGCCACGGCCCGGGACAGGGAAAATTCACCCCTCCACTTT. It codes for CATARDRENSPLHF. The chain couples TRBV7-9 to TRBJ1-6, with TRBD1 matching over 9 bases. The length of the CDR3 is 14 residues. Losses at the gene ends were 10 bases for V and 7 bases for J; bases not matched to a gene: 8. Germline V gene data show CDR1 as SEHNR and CDR2 as FQNEAQ (reference sequence).

The chain carries TRBV18 and TRBJ2-2; 13 positions agree with TRBD2. In germline, CDR1 is KGHSH, CDR2 LQKENI. The CDR3 totals 17 residues. Trimming cost V 3 bases and J 5 bases; bases outside gene matches: 6. DNA for the CDR3: TGTGCCAGCTCACCCGGGACTAGCGGGATGACAACCGGGGAGCTGTTTTTT. Encoded protein: CASSPGTSGMTTGELFF.

This clone was recorded a few times. CDR3 sequence: CASSNSGVGNSPLHF. DNA of the CDR3: TGTGCCAGCAGTAACTCGGGGGTAGGTAATTCACCCCTCCACTTT. J is TRBJ1-6 and V is TRBV28; tentative D call: TRBD1 (5 bases). CDR3 length: 15 amino acids. V gave up 5 bases and J gave up 6 bases, with 14 bases separating them. Germline loops: CDR1 MDHEN, CDR2 SYDVKM.

CDR3 region: CASSNPGQGARYGYTF. The CDR3 DNA reads as TGTGCCAGCAGTAACCCGGGACAGGGGGCGCGGTATGGCTACACCTTC. The chain links TRBV2 to TRBJ1-2; 12 positions agree with TRBD1. The CDR3 covers 16 residues. The germline CDR1 and CDR2 sequences are SNHLY and FYNNEI. V dropped 5 bases and J dropped 5; count of bases not matched to a gene: 9.

The chain links TRBV12-3 or TRBV12-4 to TRBJ1-2; tentative D call: TRBD1 (5 bases). The CDR3 is 13 residues long. Trimming pared 3 bases from V and 3 bases from J, leaving 8 bases between. CDR3 DNA: TGTGCCAGCAGTTTCTCAGGGTACTATGGCTACACCTTC. Translating gives CASSFSGYYGYTF.

The V call is TRBV19, the J call TRBJ1-2; D gene ambiguous. V lost 7 bases and J 8 bases, leaving 20 bases between the germline ends. There are 14 residues in the CDR3. The germline V gene has CDR1 LNHDA and CDR2 SQIVND (reference sequence). CDR3 residues: CASTLLAAMVGYTF. CDR3 nucleotide sequence: TGTGCCAGTACCCTCCTGGCGGCAATGGTAGGCTACACCTTC.

V gene TRBV5-1 combines with J gene TRBJ1-1; TRBD1 is a possible D gene (5 bases). In germline, CDR1 is SGHRS, CDR2 YFSETQ. Trimming took 3 bases from V and 4 from J, leaving 10 bases between them. There are 13 residues in the CDR3. CDR3: CASSWNQGTEAFF. CDR3 nucleotide sequence: TGCGCCAGCAGCTGGAACCAGGGCACTGAAGCTTTCTTT.

The rearrangement joins TRBV3-1 (or the pseudogene TRBV3-2) to TRBJ2-5; D might be TRBD2 (5 bases). CDR1 and CDR2 from the germline V gene are LGHDT and YNNKEL (reference sequence). This CDR3 contains 15 residues. Trimming removed 0 bases from V and 1 base from J, with 9 bases in between. The CDR3 sequence: CASSQDGLGQETQYF. CDR3 in DNA: TGTGCCAGCAGCCAAGACGGACTGGGCCAAGAGACCCAGTACTTC.

The chain carries TRBV11-3 and TRBJ2-1; TRBD2 matches 9 bases. Losses at the gene ends were 1 base for V and 8 bases for J; bases not matched to a gene: 12. The V gene's germline CDR1 is SGHNT and CDR2 YENEEA. CDR3 length: 17 amino acids. The CDR3 is CASSLGSSAGGDYEQFF. In DNA form, the CDR3 reads TGTGCCAGCAGCTTAGGCTCCTCGGCGGGGGGGGACTATGAGCAGTTCTTC.

The chain carries TRBV29-1 and TRBJ1-3; D possibly corresponds to TRBD1 (5 bases). The CDR3 extends over 14 amino acids. V was shortened by 5 bases and J by 2 bases, with 13 bases between the two germline ends. CDR1 is SQVTM, CDR2 ANQGSEA, per germline. The CDR3 DNA follows: TGCAGCGTTTCACGACAGTCTCCTGGAAACACCATATATTTT. It encodes CSVSRQSPGNTIYF.

The chain uses TRBV28 and TRBJ1-2, with D perhaps TRBD1 (6 bases). The germline V gene encodes CDR1 MDHEN and CDR2 SYDVKM. The CDR3 totals 15 residues. The V end was cut by 3 bases, the J end by 4 bases, with 15 bases between. The DNA of the CDR3 is TGTGCCAGCAGTTTTCATGGCAGGGGTGCCTATGGCTACACCTTC. As protein: CASSFHGRGAYGYTF.

The chain carries TRBV19 and TRBJ2-7, with a weak D call TRBD1 (6 bases). The ends were cut back, 3 bases at V and 2 bases at J, with 11 bases in the middle. The germline CDR1 and CDR2 sequences are LNHDA and SQIVND (reference sequence). This CDR3 is built from 14 residues. CDR3 coding DNA: TGTGCCAGTAGTATTAGGGACATCCCCTACGAGCAGTACTTC. Translation: CASSIRDIPYEQYF.

This clone was picked up a small number of times. J is TRBJ2-1 and V is TRBV20-1; D is possibly TRBD1 (5 bases). The CDR3 contains 11 residues. Trimming left V 6 bases short and J 9 bases short, with 12 bases between. Germline V CDR1 and CDR2: DFQATT, SNEGSKA (reference sequence). The CDR3 sequence: CSAKQVSEQFF. The CDR3 DNA sequence: TGCAGTGCCAAACAGGTCAGTGAGCAGTTCTTC.

V gene TRBV28 combines with J gene TRBJ2-1, with TRBD2 matching 10 bases. The V segment lost 3 bases and the J segment 8 bases; nucleotides outside the gene matches: 4. CDR3 length equals 14 residues. The germline CDR1 and CDR2 sequences are MDHEN and SYDVKM. The CDR3 protein is CASSLVAGGYEQFF. CDR3 DNA sequence: TGTGCCAGCAGTTTGGTAGCGGGAGGCTATGAGCAGTTCTTC.

This clone showed up just once. This rearrangement joins TRBV13 to TRBJ1-1; D is unclear. Germline values: CDR1 PRHDT, CDR2 FYEKMQ (reference sequence). The length of the CDR3 is 12 residues. The ends were cut back, 4 bases at V and 8 bases at J, with 11 bases in the middle. The CDR3 sequence is CASSSFPTEAFF. CDR3 DNA: TGTGCCAGCAGCTCGTTCCCCACAGAAGCTTTCTTT.

This clone was seen only a few times. This rearrangement joins TRBV29-1 to TRBJ2-7; 7 positions agree with TRBD2. With 5 bases clipped from V and 3 bases from J, the junction kept 4 bases outside the gene matches. Germline CDR1 and CDR2: SQVTM and ANQGSEA. The CDR3 covers 12 residues. The CDR3 bases are TGCAGCGTTCTCGGGAGGAGCTACGAGCAGTACTTC. This sequence encodes CSVLGRSYEQYF.

This chain links TRBV9 with TRBJ2-3; TRBD2 might be the D (5 bases). The germline V and J ends were trimmed by 2 bases and 2 bases, with 12 bases remaining between them. The CDR3 is 15 amino acids. Germline lookup yields CDR1 SGDLS and CDR2 YYNGEE. Here the CDR3 DNA reads TGTGCCAGCAGCGTTCGGGGTTACCACACAGATACGCAGTATTTT. This sequence encodes CASSVRGYHTDTQYF.

This clone was counted only a few times. The rearrangement joins TRBV7-9 to TRBJ1-2; 8 bases are shared with TRBD1. Germline trimming cut 5 bases from V and 4 bases from J; bases unmatched to any gene: 15. The germline CDR1 and CDR2 sequences are SEHNR and FQNEAQ (reference sequence). This CDR3 is built from 17 residues. As DNA, the CDR3 is TGTGCCAGCAGCACTTCGTTGGGGCAGGGGGCTTCCTATGGCTACACCTTC. It encodes CASSTSLGQGASYGYTF.

This chain links TRBV13 with TRBJ2-7; D uncertain. With 2 bases removed from V and 1 base from J, the gap between germline ends came to 18 bases. Germline CDR1 and CDR2: PRHDT and FYEKMQ (reference sequence). This CDR3 is built from 17 residues. CDR3 coding DNA: TGTGCCAGCAGCTTACGTCACCGACGTACTACTTCCTACGAGCAGTACTTC. The encoded protein is CASSLRHRRTTSYEQYF.

V and J are TRBV29-1 and TRBJ1-2; no firm D call. Trimming removed 3 bases at V and 2 bases at J, with 10 bases between. The CDR3 contains 13 residues. CDR1 and CDR2 from the germline V gene are SQVTM and ANQGSEA. CDR3 DNA sequence: TGCAGCGTTGAGCGGGGAAGAAACTATGGCTACACCTTC. This translates into CSVERGRNYGYTF. The full variable domain, its missing parts supplied by reference TRBV29-1 and TRBJ1-2, is SAVISQKPSRDICQRGTSLTIQCQVDSQVTMMFWYRQQPGQSLTLIATANQGSEATYESGFVIDKFPISRPNLTFSTLTVSNMSPEDSSIYLCSVERGRNYGYTFGSGTRLTVV.

This CDR3 reads CASSPTSGRATDTQYF. CDR3 coding DNA: TGCGCCAGCAGCCCGACTAGCGGGAGGGCCACAGATACGCAGTATTTT. The chain links TRBV4-1 to TRBJ2-3, with TRBD2 matching 14 bases. Germline V CDR1 and CDR2: MGHRA, YSYEKL. CDR3 length: 16 residues. Losses at the gene ends were 4 bases for V and 2 bases for J; bases not matched to a gene: 2.

This clone was observed a handful of times. The chain uses TRBV20-1 and TRBJ2-1; 11 bases are a match to TRBD2. In germline, CDR1 is DFQATT, CDR2 SNEGSKA (reference sequence). Trimming removed 7 bases from V and 3 bases from J; junction bases left unmatched: 11. There are 16 residues in the CDR3. CDR3 in DNA: TGCAGTGTTAGTCGGGACGGGACTAGCGGCTACAATGAGCAGTTCTTC. It is translated as CSVSRDGTSGYNEQFF.

The V gene is TRBV6-2 or TRBV6-3, the J gene TRBJ2-7, with a weak D call TRBD1 (6 bases). The germline V and J ends were trimmed by 6 bases and 3 bases, with 18 bases remaining between them. CDR3 length: 15 residues. Germline CDR1 MNHEY, CDR2 SVGEGT. CDR3: CASSLTGMGDYEQYF. CDR3 bases: TGTGCCAGCAGCCTTACAGGGATGGGGGACTACGAGCAGTACTTC.

This clone was detected only once. The chain employs TRBV27 and TRBJ2-7; the match to TRBD2 covers 10 bases. This CDR3 contains 15 residues. The germline gives CDR1 MNHEY, CDR2 SMNVEV (reference sequence). J was trimmed by 3 bases and V by 6 bases; bases with no gene match: 8. The CDR3 region is CASRSPGLANYEQYF. CDR3 bases: TGTGCCAGCAGGTCTCCGGGACTAGCGAACTACGAGCAGTACTTC.

The chain employs TRBV28 and TRBJ1-4; D is unresolved. This CDR3 is 15 amino acids long. CDR1 MDHEN and CDR2 SYDVKM come from the germline V gene. Deletions cut 5 bases from V and 6 bases from J, with 16 bases between. CDR3 DNA: TGTGCCAGCAGTCGCGACGGAGGTGGTGATGAAAAACTGTTTTTT. Protein: CASSRDGGGDEKLFF. Full variable domain (outside the CDR3, taken from reference TRBV28 and TRBJ1-4): DVKVTQSSRYLVKRTGEKVFLECVQDMDHENMFWYRQDPGLGLRLIYFSYDVKMKEKGDIPEGYSVSREKKERFSLILESASTNQTSMYLCASSRDGGGDEKLFFGSGTQLSVL.

This chain joins TRBV5-1 and TRBJ2-7, with TRBD1 identical over 9 bases. Germline CDR1 and CDR2: SGHRS and YFSETQ. The CDR3 is 16 residues long. V shed 4 bases and J 0 bases; nucleotides not matched to a gene: 8. In DNA, the CDR3 is TGCGCCAGCAGCCTGTCCGGGACAGGGATCTCCTACGAGCAGTACTTC. Its translation: CASSLSGTGISYEQYF.

V is TRBV7-9 and J is TRBJ1-1, with TRBD1 identical over 9 bases. The CDR3 contains 15 residues. Germline V lookup: CDR1 SEHNR, CDR2 FQNEAQ (reference sequence). The junction had 8 bases not matched to a gene; V was cut back by 4 bases and J by 5 bases. The CDR3 DNA reads TGTGCCAGCAGCTCGCCACAGGGGGCCAGGACTGAAGCTTTCTTT. It yields the protein CASSSPQGARTEAFF.

The chain couples TRBV5-1 to TRBJ2-7; 8 bases fit TRBD1. Germline V CDR1 and CDR2: SGHRS, YFSETQ. The CDR3 extends over 15 amino acids. With 1 base clipped from V and 2 bases from J, the junction kept 5 bases outside the gene matches. In DNA form, the CDR3 reads TGCGCCAGCAGCTTGACAGGGGGAGGTCCCTACGAGCAGTACTTC. Protein product: CASSLTGGGPYEQYF.

The chain uses TRBV6-5 and TRBJ2-3; possibly TRBD1 for D (6 bases). Per germline, CDR1 MNHEY and CDR2 SVGAGI. Trimming took 6 bases from V and 6 from J, leaving 19 bases between them. The CDR3 has 15 residues. The CDR3 DNA sequence: TGTGCCAGCAGAGTTACAGGGACCCCAGGGGATACGCAGTATTTT. As protein: CASRVTGTPGDTQYF.

V usage is TRBV5-1 and J usage is TRBJ1-1; unclear D gene. Per germline, CDR1 SGHRS and CDR2 YFSETQ. The CDR3 loop spans 13 amino acids. With 1 base removed from V and 2 bases from J, the gap between germline ends came to 6 bases. The CDR3 here is CASSLSPNTEAFF. CDR3 DNA: TGCGCCAGCAGCTTGAGCCCAAACACTGAAGCTTTCTTT.